This T cell receptor (beta chain) was profiled in a study of T-cell reconstitution after alpha-beta-depleted transplantation in children. Study observations and caveats: Expanded clones from the graft, numbering several hundred, reportedly supplied alpha-beta T cells about two months after transplant. At day 60, the high TCRbeta diversity found in some patients originated from recipient T cells and thymic progenitors that had survived. The main origin of T-cell counts and diversity one year after transplant was newly produced T cells.

Researchers prepared the TCRbeta library using unique molecular identifiers, the study reports. MiXCR, applied by TCRdb to the PCR reads, yields one record per CDR3 protein. This sample yields about 510,000 distinct CDR3 sequences, of which roughly 10% are seen a single time; 14% belongs to the top ten. From germline, CDR1 is DFQATT and CDR2 SNEGSKA (reference sequence). The J segment lost 6 bases and the V segment lost 0 bases, leaving 8 bases of the junction unmatched. The CDR3 runs 16 residues. As regards this clonotype: Its antigen is currently unknown.

The V gene is TRBV20-1, the J gene TRBJ2-7, with 13 bases fitting TRBD2. This clonotype was sampled from a female patient aged 2 to 10 who had a stem cell transplant for aplastic anemia, so the T cells may come from the graft donor. The input for sequencing was PBMCs, mostly from graft donor cells, taken 180 days after TCRalphabeta/CD19-depleted stem cell transplant. The CDR3, as DNA: TGCAGTGCTAGAGATCCTTGGACTAGCGGGAGTCTCGAGCAGTACTTC. Its translation: CSARDPWTSGSLEQYF.